The 23 T cell receptor beta chains in this list originate from one sample, sequenced in a study of T cells in Graves' hyperthyroidism and ophthalmopathy (dated by TCRdb to the late 2010s). The method behind the library was multiplex PCR. Sequencing was carried out with an Illumina HiSeq 2000. The TCR beta CDR3 regions were amplified from RNA transcripts. For the first round of RT-PCR on the TCR CDR3, the HTBI primer set was used together with the Qiagen OneStep RT-PCR kit. Using fastp at Q25 and MiXCR, TCRdb reprocessed the public reads and kept productive beta chains. Entries are consolidated by CDR3 protein sequence, retaining the most common genes and DNA. The sample contains roughly 710,000 distinct CDR3 sequences, over 35% of them found a single time. Roughly 30% of the sample belongs to the ten largest clones. The sequenced material came from blood. These receptors all stem from a woman aged 40 to 55 with Graves' hyperthyroidism.

The CDR3 DNA follows: TGCAGTGCTAGGTTTTTCGGGCGTTCACCCCTCCACTTT. It encodes CSARFFGRSPLHF. The rearrangement links TRBV20-1 to TRBJ1-6, with no clear D. Germline loops: CDR1 DFQATT, CDR2 SNEGSKA (reference sequence). The CDR3 runs to 13 residues. V lost 3 bases and J lost 9, with 12 bases in between.

This sequence joins TRBV7-2 and TRBJ1-2; D perhaps matches TRBD1 (5 bases). Germline V gene sequence: CDR1 SGHTA, CDR2 FQGNSA. The CDR3 runs to 17 residues. V lost 11 bases and J lost 6, with 31 bases in between. CDR3 DNA: TGTGCCTGCTCACCTGTGGAAGTCCAGGGATCGTTTGATGGCTACACCTTC. Translated, it gives CACSPVEVQGSFDGYTF.

This chain uses TRBV24-1 with TRBJ2-2, with TRBD2 as a possible D gene (7 bases). Trimming removed 3 bases at V and 0 bases at J, with 13 bases between. The CDR3 length is 17 residues. Germline V CDR1 and CDR2: KGHDR, SFDVKD. The CDR3, as DNA: TGTGCCACCAGTGATCTGGGGGGGCCGCCGAACACCGGGGAGCTGTTTTTT. Translating gives CATSDLGGPPNTGELFF.

In regard to this clonotype: A much larger clone differs from this one at a single base, so this may be a read error. This chain connects TRBV7-2 to TRBJ1-4; 8 nucleotides line up with TRBD1. Germline V gene lookup returns CDR1 SGHTA and CDR2 FQGNSA. This CDR3 has 15 residues. This chain's CDR3 is CAGSLNRGLNEKLFF. DNA for the CDR3: TGTGCCGGCAGCCTCAACAGGGGGTTAAATGAAAAACTGTTTTTT. The variable domain in full, with the rest retrieved from reference TRBV7-2 and TRBJ1-4, is GAGVSQSPSNKVTEKGKDVELRCDPISGHTALYWYRQSLGQGLEFLIYFQGNSAPDKSGLPSDRFSAERTGGSVSTLTIQRTQQEDSAVYLCAGSLNRGLNEKLFFGSGTQLSVL.

In the case of this clonotype: Relative to the germline gene, one junction end is altered; a read error may explain this. V is TRBV2 and J is TRBJ1-3; the D gene is possibly TRBD1 (5 bases). Per the germline V gene, CDR1 is SNHLY and CDR2 is FYNNEI. The CDR3 length is 14 residues. CDR3 bases: TGTGCCACTGCAGGGCTAGCGTACGGAAACACCGTATATTTT. It yields the protein CATAGLAYGNTVYF.

This clonotype was recorded many times. This chain joins TRBV5-4 and TRBJ1-6, with TRBD1 as a possible D gene (6 bases). Germline V gene lookup returns CDR1 SGHNT and CDR2 YYREEE (reference sequence). Trimming stripped 5 bases from V and 9 bases from J, with 15 bases between. CDR3 length: 14 residues. This chain's CDR3 is CASRDWGAGSPLHF. The CDR3 DNA follows: TGTGCCAGCAGGGACTGGGGGGCTGGTTCACCCCTCCACTTT. Full variable domain (rest looked up from reference TRBV5-4 and TRBJ1-6): ETGVTQSPTHLIKTRGQQVTLRCSSQSGHNTVSWYQQALGQGPQFIFQYYREEENGRGNFPPRFSGLQFPNYSSELNVNALELDDSALYLCASRDWGAGSPLHFGNGTRLTVT.

A remark on this clonotype: A much larger clone lies a single base off, so this may be a read error. The rearrangement joins TRBV7-6 to TRBJ2-7, with 8 bases matching TRBD1. The CDR3 has 13 residues. The germline V gene has CDR1 SGHVS and CDR2 FNYEAQ. The junction had 8 bases not matched to a gene; V was cut back by 4 bases and J by 9 bases. The CDR3, as DNA: TGTGCCAGCAGCTCGACAGGGGATCTGTGGCAGTACTTC. Translating it yields CASSSTGDLWQYF. Filled out from reference TRBV7-6 and TRBJ2-7, the complete variable domain reads GAGVSQSPRYKVTKRGQDVALRCDPISGHVSLYWYRQALGQGPEFLTYFNYEAQQDKSGLPNDRFSAERPEGSISTLTIQRTEQRDSAMYRCASSSTGDLWQYFGPGTRLTVT.

This chain links TRBV13 with TRBJ1-6, with a possible D match to TRBD1 (5 bases). The CDR3 spans 15 residues. The germline gives CDR1 PRHDT, CDR2 FYEKMQ (reference sequence). V shed 5 bases and J shed 6 bases, with 14 bases lying between them. Written as DNA, the CDR3 is TGTGCCAGCAGCCCGTCGACAGAAAGTAATTCACCCCTCCACTTT. Amino acid sequence: CASSPSTESNSPLHF.

The chain employs TRBV5-1 and TRBJ1-1; TRBD1 matches at 7 bases. With 5 bases clipped from V and 4 bases from J, the junction kept 17 bases outside the gene matches. The CDR3 runs 17 residues. Germline CDR1 SGHRS, CDR2 YFSETQ. The CDR3 DNA reads as TGCGCCAGCAGTTCCCACGAAACAGGGGTAGGGATCACTGAAGCTTTCTTT. Its translation: CASSSHETGVGITEAFF.

The V and J genes are TRBV20-1 and TRBJ1-1; maybe TRBD1 (5 bases). Trimming removed 5 bases at V and 1 base at J, with 11 bases between. Germline CDR1 reads DFQATT; CDR2 reads SNEGSKA (reference sequence). The CDR3 spans 13 residues. CDR3 sequence (DNA): TGCAGTGCTGGGACGACCGAGAACACTGAAGCTTTCTTT. As protein: CSAGTTENTEAFF.

V is TRBV7-2 and J is TRBJ1-6; tentative D call: TRBD1 (5 bases). CDR1 is SGHTA, CDR2 FQGNSA, per germline. V lost 8 bases and J lost 7, with 18 bases in between. CDR3 length: 15 residues. The CDR3 nucleotides read TGTGCCAGCCCCCGGGACGGGTCCAGCAATTCACCCCTCCACTTT. Its translation: CASPRDGSSNSPLHF.

This clonotype was detected only a few times. This chain uses TRBV12-3 or TRBV12-4 with TRBJ1-5; D is unclear. This CDR3 has 13 residues. The ends were cut back, 3 bases at V and 5 bases at J, with 8 bases in the middle. In DNA form, the CDR3 reads TGTGCCAGCAGTTTTAGTTGGGATCAGCCCCAGCATTTT. This translates into CASSFSWDQPQHF.

The chain links TRBV9 to TRBJ2-5; 8 nucleotides agree with TRBD1. In germline, CDR1 is SGDLS, CDR2 YYNGEE. The J segment lost 1 base and the V segment lost 4 bases, leaving 6 bases of the junction unmatched. CDR3 length: 15 residues. CDR3 sequence: CASSFRTGPQETQYF. The CDR3 DNA is TGTGCCAGCAGCTTTCGGACAGGGCCCCAAGAGACCCAGTACTTC.

This clonotype has more than one count but fewer than ten. A much larger clone differs by one base, so this may be a read error. The chain is built from TRBV20-1 and TRBJ2-7; no clear D gene. Germline-derived CDR1 and CDR2 are DFQATT and SNEGSKA (reference sequence). The CDR3 spans 12 residues. V was clipped by 3 bases and J by 2 bases, with 8 bases between them. The CDR3 loop reads CSASAAAYEQYF. CDR3 bases: TGCAGTGCTAGCGCCGCAGCCTACGAGCAGTACTTC.

This clonotype was counted at least ten times. V gene TRBV9 combines with J gene TRBJ1-2, with 7 bases aligning to TRBD1. Germline CDR1 SGDLS, CDR2 YYNGEE. The CDR3 extends over 15 amino acids. The ends lost 3 bases at V and 2 bases at J; junction bases unmatched: 7. The CDR3 loop reads CASSAQTGKNYGYTF. For the CDR3, the DNA is TGTGCCAGCAGCGCGCAGACAGGGAAGAACTATGGCTACACCTTC.

Remarks on this clonotype: An end of the junction does not agree with germline; a read error may underlie this. The genes are TRBV20-1 and TRBJ1-5, with 7 nucleotides matching TRBD1. The CDR3 has 15 amino acids. Germline V lookup: CDR1 DFQATT, CDR2 SNEGSKA (reference sequence). The chain's CDR3 is CSAGDQDRLFQAQHF. The CDR3 coding sequence is TGCAGTGCTGGGGACCAGGACAGGCTGTTTCAGGCCCAGCATTTT.

A word on this clonotype: This may arise from a read error, as a much more abundant clone is one base away. The chain employs TRBV7-2 and TRBJ1-3; a possible D gene is TRBD1 (5 bases). V was shortened by 2 bases and J by 2 bases, with 10 bases between the two germline ends. The germline gives CDR1 SGHTA, CDR2 FQGNSA. This CDR3 has 15 amino acids. This chain's CDR3 is CASSLSGSPGNTIYF. In DNA form, the CDR3 reads TGTGCCAGCAGCTTATCAGGGAGCCCTGGAAACACCATATATTTT.

The chain couples TRBV6-5 to TRBJ2-1; D unresolved. The CDR3 is 14 amino acids. Trimming removed 0 bases from V and 3 bases from J, with 6 bases in between. CDR1 and CDR2 from the germline V gene are MNHEY and SVGAGI. The CDR3 DNA is TGTGCCAGCAGTTACTCCCGAGGCTACAATGAGCAGTTCTTC. Residues: CASSYSRGYNEQFF.

This chain connects TRBV6-2 or TRBV6-3 to TRBJ2-5; tentatively, D is TRBD2 (6 bases). The CDR3 extends over 16 amino acids. V was shortened by 4 bases and J by 4 bases, with 19 bases between the two germline ends. The germline V gene has CDR1 MNHEY and CDR2 SVGEGT. The CDR3 region is CASSWRGEGEGETQYF. Written as DNA, the CDR3 is TGTGCCAGCAGTTGGAGGGGCGAGGGTGAGGGAGAGACCCAGTACTTC.

Many counts were recorded for this clonotype. The CDR3 region has the DNA TGTGCCAGCAGCTCCTCACCAGGGCAAGGCTACACCTTC. Protein product: CASSSSPGQGYTF. The chain employs TRBV7-2 and TRBJ1-2; TRBD1 is a possible D gene (5 bases). V lost 4 bases, J lost 8 bases, and 14 bases lay in between. The CDR3 runs to 13 residues. CDR1 is SGHTA, CDR2 FQGNSA, per germline. Full variable domain (remainder filled in from reference TRBV7-2 and TRBJ1-2): GAGVSQSPSNKVTEKGKDVELRCDPISGHTALYWYRQSLGQGLEFLIYFQGNSAPDKSGLPSDRFSAERTGGSVSTLTIQRTQQEDSAVYLCASSSSPGQGYTFGSGTRLTVV.

The V and J genes are TRBV20-1 and TRBJ1-6; TRBD1 might be the D (5 bases). Trimming left V 7 bases short and J 6 bases short, with 19 bases between. Germline V gene sequence: CDR1 DFQATT, CDR2 SNEGSKA (reference sequence). The CDR3 extends over 15 amino acids. The CDR3 protein is CSVSGGVSLNSPLHF. CDR3 sequence (DNA): TGCAGTGTTAGTGGGGGAGTGAGCCTTAATTCACCCCTCCACTTT.

There are many counts of this clonotype. This chain uses TRBV12-3 or TRBV12-4 with TRBJ2-5; D unresolved. Trimming removed 3 bases from V and 2 bases from J, with 13 bases in between. The CDR3 has 15 residues. This chain's CDR3 is CASSLRLAHQETQYF. The DNA of the CDR3 is TGTGCCAGCAGTTTGCGGTTGGCACATCAAGAGACCCAGTACTTC.

This clonotype was detected ten times or more. This chain connects TRBV5-1 to TRBJ1-5, with D unresolved. The CDR3 extends over 14 amino acids. Germline assignment: CDR1 SGHRS and CDR2 YFSETQ. V lost 0 bases to trimming and J lost 5 bases, with 9 bases between them. CDR3 DNA sequence: TGCGCCAGCAGCTTGGAATCGGGTCATCAGCCCCAGCATTTT. Translation gives CASSLESGHQPQHF.